In its sample, the clone carrying this T cell receptor (beta chain) was seen a few times. Its antigen is still unknown. The data are from a study of T-cell memory formation after mild COVID-19. Study information: Largely, the TCR clusters proved donor specific. General study points: The appearance of some responding clones in pre-infection memory suggested that cross-reactive memory joined. Balance between CD4 and CD8 was seen in clones contracting day 15 to 85, and a CD4+ lean was seen in later expanders.

Constant-segment primers served in 5'RACE that generated TCR alpha and TCR beta cDNA libraries bearing sample barcodes and UMIs. TCRdb processed the 5' RACE reads anew with MiXCR; each CDR3 protein has one entry. The data contain about half a million distinct CDR3 sequences, approximately 18% of them seen just once; the ten biggest clones take up 10% to 15%. The receptor was isolated from an adult woman who had mild COVID-19 (a few samples of this study predate the infection). Cell type and time point are not known. What was sequenced was PBMCs or a T cell subset sorted from them (not recorded which).

The CDR3 loop is CASSVQGSYNSPLHF. The CDR3 DNA sequence: TGTGCCAGCAGCGTACAGGGTTCCTATAATTCACCCCTCCACTTT. The chain recombines TRBV7-3 with TRBJ1-6; perhaps TRBD1 as D (6 bases). The CDR3 has 15 residues. V lost 5 bases and J lost 1, with 9 bases in between. Germline values: CDR1 SGHTA, CDR2 FQGTGA.